This T cell receptor (beta chain) was observed in a study of T cell repertoires in cytomegalovirus infection (dated by TCRdb to the late 2010s). Context from the whole study: Alongside well-studied HLA-B-restricted epitopes, the peptide stimulations were aimed at recently identified HLA-C-restricted CMV epitopes, whose presentation resists viral immunomodulation. Donor HLA type was relevant to the analysis, as public TCR beta signatures indicated carriage of CMV infection together with the matching HLA type.

The paper as a whole reports these results and caveats: The ex vivo response was dominated by HLA-C-restricted CMV-specific TCR beta clonotypes, and the single most frequent clonotype in two of eight donors was supplied by these HLA-C-restricted clonotypes. In both this cohort and an independent cohort of some 350 donors, the cumulative frequency of public TCR beta family members distinguished carriers of CMV infection plus the relevant HLA type.

Worth noting for this clonotype: Its antigen is unknown. Base qualities were left out, and no much larger clone turns up one base away.

Interpreted using the paper, the treatment or condition label stands for: in vitro stimulation with specific CMV peptide epitopes to enrich CMV-specific T cells. The V end loses 0 bases and the J end loses 5 bases, and a stretch of 15 bases separates them. From cysteine to phenylalanine, the CDR3 is 15 amino acids long. The sequence is cut down to CDR3 DNA, 45 bases in frame from base 1. As encoded in the germline V gene, CDR1 is SGHRS while CDR2 is YFSETQ. The sequencer listed for this sample is Illumina HiSeq 1500. TCRdb reworked the public reads: Q25 trimming with fastp, MiXCR clone assembly, productive beta chains retained. Each entry is one CDR3 protein sequence, shown with its most common DNA and genes. This sample is represented by hundreds of thousands of distinct CDR3 sequences; around a third of them were singletons. Of the sample, about an eighth falls within the top ten clones.

This sample comprised cultured CD8+ T cells from PBMCs, obtained from culture after CMV antigen stimulation. The chain was built from TRBV5-1 and TRBJ2-7; the D gene is unclear. The sequence was obtained from a human donor in good health (CMV status not recorded). Some clones in this sample may be carry-over from other donors' samples. The CDR3 reads CASSLGEVPYHEQYF. The DNA sequence is given as TGCGCCAGCAGCTTGGGGGAAGTACCTTACCACGAGCAGTACTTC.